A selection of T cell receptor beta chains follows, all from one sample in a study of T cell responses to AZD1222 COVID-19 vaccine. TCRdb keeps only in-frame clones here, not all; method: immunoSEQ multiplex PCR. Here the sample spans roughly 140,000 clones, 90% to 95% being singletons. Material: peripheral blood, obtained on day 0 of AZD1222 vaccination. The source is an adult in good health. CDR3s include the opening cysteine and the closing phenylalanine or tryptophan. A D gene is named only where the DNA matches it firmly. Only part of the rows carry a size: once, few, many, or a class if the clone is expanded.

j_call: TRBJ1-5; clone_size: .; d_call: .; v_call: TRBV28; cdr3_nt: TGTGCCAGCAGGAGGGGTAATCAGCCCCAGCATTTT; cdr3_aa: CASRRGNQPQHF
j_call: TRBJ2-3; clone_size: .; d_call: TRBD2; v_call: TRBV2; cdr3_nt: TGTGCCAGCAGTGACTGGGGACTACCGAGCACAGATACGCAGTATTTT; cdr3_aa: CASSDWGLPSTDTQYF
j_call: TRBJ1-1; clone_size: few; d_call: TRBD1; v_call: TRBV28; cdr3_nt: TGTGCCAGCCCCGGGACAGAGAAGGTCTACTTTGAAGCTTTCTTT; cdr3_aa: CASPGTEKVYFEAFF
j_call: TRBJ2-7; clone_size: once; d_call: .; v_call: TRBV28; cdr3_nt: TGTGCCAGCCGGGTTCCAGGGGGGTACGAGCAGTACTTC; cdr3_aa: CASRVPGGYEQYF
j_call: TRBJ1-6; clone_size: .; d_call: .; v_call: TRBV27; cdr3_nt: TGTGCCAGCAGTCTACAAAATTCACCCCTCCACTTT; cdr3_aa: CASSLQNSPLHF
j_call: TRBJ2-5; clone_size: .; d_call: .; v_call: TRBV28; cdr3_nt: TGTGCCAGCAGTTTACCGGGGTCCCAAGAGACCCAGTACTTC; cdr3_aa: CASSLPGSQETQYF
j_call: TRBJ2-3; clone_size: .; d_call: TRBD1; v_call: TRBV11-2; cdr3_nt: TGTGCCAGCAGCCGAGTTAGGACAGGGGGCCGCACAGATACGCAGTATTTT; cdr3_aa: CASSRVRTGGRTDTQYF
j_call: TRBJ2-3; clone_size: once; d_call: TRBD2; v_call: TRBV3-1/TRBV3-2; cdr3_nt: TGTGCCAGCAGTCCCCGACTAGCGGGATTCTCAGATACGCAGTATTTT; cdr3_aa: CASSPRLAGFSDTQYF
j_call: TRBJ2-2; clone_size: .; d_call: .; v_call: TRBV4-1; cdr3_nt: TGCGCCAGCAGCCTGAGTCCGAACACCGGGGAGCTGTTTTTT; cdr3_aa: CASSLSPNTGELFF
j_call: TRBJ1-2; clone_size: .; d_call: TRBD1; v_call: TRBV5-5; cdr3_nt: TGTGCCAGCAGCCCGGACAGGCATGGCTACACCTTC; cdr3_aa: CASSPDRHGYTF
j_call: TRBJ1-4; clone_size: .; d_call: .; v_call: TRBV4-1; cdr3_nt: TGCGCCAGCAGCCACCCCCTCCGTAATGAAAAACTGTTTTTT; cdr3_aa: CASSHPLRNEKLFF
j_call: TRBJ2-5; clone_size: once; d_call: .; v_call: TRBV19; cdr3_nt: TGTGCCAGTAGTAGGACGGTTATGTACCAAGAGACCCAGTACTTC; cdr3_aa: CASSRTVMYQETQYF
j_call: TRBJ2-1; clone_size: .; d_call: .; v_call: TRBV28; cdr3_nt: TGTGCCAGCACCCCGACCATCTACAATGAGCAGTTCTTC; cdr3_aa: CASTPTIYNEQFF
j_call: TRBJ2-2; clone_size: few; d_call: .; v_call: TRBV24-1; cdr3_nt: TGTGCCACCAGTGACCCGGGGACTCGGGGTGGGGAGCTGTTTTTT; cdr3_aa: CATSDPGTRGGELFF
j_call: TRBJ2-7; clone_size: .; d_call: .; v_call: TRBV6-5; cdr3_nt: TGTGCCACCCGAGATCATCCCGGCTCCTACGAGCAGTACTTC; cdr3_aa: CATRDHPGSYEQYF
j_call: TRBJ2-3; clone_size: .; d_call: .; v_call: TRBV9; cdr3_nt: TGTGCCAGCAGCGTAGAACAGGCTACAGATACGCAGTATTTT; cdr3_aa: CASSVEQATDTQYF
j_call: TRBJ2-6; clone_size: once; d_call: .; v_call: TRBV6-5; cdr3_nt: TGTGCCAGCAACGACGGGGCAGATGGAGCCAACGTCCTGACTTTC; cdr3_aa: CASNDGADGANVLTF
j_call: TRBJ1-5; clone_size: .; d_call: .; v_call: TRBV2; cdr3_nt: TGTGCCAGCAGTGGCACAGGGAGCAATCAGCCCCAGCATTTT; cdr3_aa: CASSGTGSNQPQHF
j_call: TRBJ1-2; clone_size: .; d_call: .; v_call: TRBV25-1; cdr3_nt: TGTGCCAGCAGTGAATCCAGTTACTATGGCTACACCTTC; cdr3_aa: CASSESSYYGYTF
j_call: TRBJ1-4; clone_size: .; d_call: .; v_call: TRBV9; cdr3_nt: TGTGCCAGCAGTTCGGGGTTGCGTGCTAATGAAAAACTGTTTTTT; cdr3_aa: CASSSGLRANEKLFF
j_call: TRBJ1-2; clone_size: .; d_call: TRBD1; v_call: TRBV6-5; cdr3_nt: TGTGCCAGCACCGTCGATGGACAGGGGGCTATTGAGGCCTTC; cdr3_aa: CASTVDGQGAIEAF
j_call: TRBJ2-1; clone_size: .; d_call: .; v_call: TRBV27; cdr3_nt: TGTGCCAGCAGTTTACGGTCTAGCAGCTATGAGCAGTTCTTC; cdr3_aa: CASSLRSSSYEQFF
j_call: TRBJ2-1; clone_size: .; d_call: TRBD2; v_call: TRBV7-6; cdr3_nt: TGTGCCAGCAGCTTAGGGGGACTAGCGGGAGTCCATGAGCAGTTCTTC; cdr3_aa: CASSLGGLAGVHEQFF
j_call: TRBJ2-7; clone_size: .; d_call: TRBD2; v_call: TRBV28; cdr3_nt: TGTGCCAGCAGGCCTTTCCAAGCGGGAGGATACGAGCAGTACTTC; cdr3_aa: CASRPFQAGGYEQYF
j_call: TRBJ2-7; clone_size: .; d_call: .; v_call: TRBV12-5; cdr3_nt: TGTGCTAGTGGTTCCAGGACAAGGGGAATCTACGAGCAGTACTTC; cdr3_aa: CASGSRTRGIYEQYF
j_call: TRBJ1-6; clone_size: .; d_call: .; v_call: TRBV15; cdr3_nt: TGTGCCACCAGCCGAAGTACTCGGCGGGATAATTCACCCCTCCACTTT; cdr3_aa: CATSRSTRRDNSPLHF
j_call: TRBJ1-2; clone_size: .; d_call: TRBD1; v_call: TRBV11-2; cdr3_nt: TGTGCCAGCAGCCGGGACAGTAACTATGGCTACACCTTC; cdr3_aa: CASSRDSNYGYTF
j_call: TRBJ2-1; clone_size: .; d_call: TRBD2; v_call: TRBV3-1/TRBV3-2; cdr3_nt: TGTGCCAGCAGCGGACTAGCACTTAAAAACAATGAGCAGTTCTTC; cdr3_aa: CASSGLALKNNEQFF
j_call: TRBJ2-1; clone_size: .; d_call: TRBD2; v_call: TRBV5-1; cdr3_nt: TGCGCCAGCAGTCTTACTAGCGGGAGTGGGGTCCATGAGCAGTTCTTC; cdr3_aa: CASSLTSGSGVHEQFF
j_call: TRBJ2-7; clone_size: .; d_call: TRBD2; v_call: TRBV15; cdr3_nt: TGTGCCACCAGCAGAACTAGCGGGAGCGGCGAGCAGTACTTC; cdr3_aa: CATSRTSGSGEQYF
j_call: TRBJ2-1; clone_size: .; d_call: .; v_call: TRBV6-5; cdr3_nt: TGTGCCAGCAGGGGCGGGTCTTCCTACAATGAGCAGTTCTTC; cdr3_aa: CASRGGSSYNEQFF
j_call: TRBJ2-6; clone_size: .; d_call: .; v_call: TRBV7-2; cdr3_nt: TGTGCCAGCAGCTTAGGAGGGGGGCGCTGGGCTGGGGCCAACGTCCTGACTTTC; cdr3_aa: CASSLGGGRWAGANVLTF
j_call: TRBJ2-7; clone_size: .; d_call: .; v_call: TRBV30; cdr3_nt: TGTGCCTGGAGTGTACGGGGCTACGAGCAGTACTTC; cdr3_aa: CAWSVRGYEQYF
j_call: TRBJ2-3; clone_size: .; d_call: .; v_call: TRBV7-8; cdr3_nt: TGTGCCAGCAGCTTAGGGGGATCTAGCGTAACGCAGTATTTT; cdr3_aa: CASSLGGSSVTQYF
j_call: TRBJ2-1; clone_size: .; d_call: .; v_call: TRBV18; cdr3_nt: TGTGCCAGCTCGCCGGCGGGACTCAGCTCCTACAATGAGCAGTTCTTC; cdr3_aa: CASSPAGLSSYNEQFF
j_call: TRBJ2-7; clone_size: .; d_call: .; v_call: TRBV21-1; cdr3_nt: TGTGCCAGCAGCAAAGGGGAGGGGTTCTCCTGTTCGGCGCAGTACTTC; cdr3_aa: CASSKGEGFSCSAQYF
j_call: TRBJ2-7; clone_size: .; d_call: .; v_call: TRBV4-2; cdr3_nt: TGTGCCAGCAGCCGGGGTCTCGAATACGAGCAGTACTTC; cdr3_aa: CASSRGLEYEQYF
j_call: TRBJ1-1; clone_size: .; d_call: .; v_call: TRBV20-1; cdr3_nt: TGCAGTGCTAAAGTGAACACTGAAGCTTTCTTT; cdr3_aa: CSAKVNTEAFF
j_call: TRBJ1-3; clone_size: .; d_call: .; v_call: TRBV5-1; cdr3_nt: TGCGCCAGCAGCCGAGACAGGTTCTCTGGAAACACCATATATTTT; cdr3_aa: CASSRDRFSGNTIYF
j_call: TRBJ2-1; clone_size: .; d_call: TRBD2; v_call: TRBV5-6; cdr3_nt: TGTGCCAGCAGCTTACAGCTAGCGGGAGATGAGCAGTTCTTC; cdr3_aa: CASSLQLAGDEQFF
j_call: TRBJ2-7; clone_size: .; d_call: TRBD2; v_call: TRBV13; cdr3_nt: TGTGCCAGCAGCCCCTATCGACTAGCGGGAGTAAGCTCCTACGAGCAGTACTTC; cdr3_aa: CASSPYRLAGVSSYEQYF
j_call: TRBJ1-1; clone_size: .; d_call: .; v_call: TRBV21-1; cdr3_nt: TGTGCCAGCAGCATGAGACCAAACACTGAAGCTTTCTTT; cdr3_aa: CASSMRPNTEAFF
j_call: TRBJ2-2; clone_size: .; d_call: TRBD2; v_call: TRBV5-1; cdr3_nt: TGCGCCAGCAGCTTGGCCCTAGCGGGAAACACCGGGGAGCTGTTTTTT; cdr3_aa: CASSLALAGNTGELFF
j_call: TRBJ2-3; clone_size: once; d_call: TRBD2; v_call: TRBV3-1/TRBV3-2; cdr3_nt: TGTGCCAGCAGCCCGACTAGCCTAAGCACAGATACGCAGTATTTT; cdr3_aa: CASSPTSLSTDTQYF
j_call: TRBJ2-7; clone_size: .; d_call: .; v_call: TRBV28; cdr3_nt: TGTGCCAGCAGTGTCCCATCCTACGAGCAGTACTTC; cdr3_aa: CASSVPSYEQYF
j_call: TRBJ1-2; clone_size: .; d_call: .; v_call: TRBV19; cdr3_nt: TGTGCCAGTAGCTATAGACCGGGACCCTATGGCTACACCTTC; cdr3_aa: CASSYRPGPYGYTF
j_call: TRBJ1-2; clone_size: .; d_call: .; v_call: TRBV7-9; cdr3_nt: TGTGCCAGCAGCCCCGCGACGGCTTCTAACTATGGCTACACCTTC; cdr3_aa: CASSPATASNYGYTF
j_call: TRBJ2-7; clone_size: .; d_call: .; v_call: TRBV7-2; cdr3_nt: TGTGCCAGCAGCGCCCGGGGCAAGCAGTCCTACGAGCAGTACTTC; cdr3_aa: CASSARGKQSYEQYF
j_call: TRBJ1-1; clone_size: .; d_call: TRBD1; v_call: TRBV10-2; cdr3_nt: TGCGCCAGCATTAGACAGGGTGACACTGAAGCTTTCTTT; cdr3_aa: CASIRQGDTEAFF
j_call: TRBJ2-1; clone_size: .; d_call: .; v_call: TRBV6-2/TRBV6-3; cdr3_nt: TGTGCCAGCAGCTGGGAGTTGGGTCGGGGTGCGGGCAATGAGCAGTTCTTC; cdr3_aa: CASSWELGRGAGNEQFF
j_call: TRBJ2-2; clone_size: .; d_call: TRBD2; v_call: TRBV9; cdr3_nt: TGTGCCAGCAGCGCAGGTAGGGGGACTAGCGGGATCCCTGCGAACACCGGGGAGCTGTTTTTT; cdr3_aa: CASSAGRGTSGIPANTGELFF
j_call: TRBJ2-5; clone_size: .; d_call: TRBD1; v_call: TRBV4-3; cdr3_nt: TGCGCCAGCAGCCAAGGGCCGGGACAGGGTGAATTCGAGACCCAGTACTTC; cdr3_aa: CASSQGPGQGEFETQYF
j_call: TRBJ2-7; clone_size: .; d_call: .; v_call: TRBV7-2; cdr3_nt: TGTGCCAGCTTGGGCAGGGGTACCTACGAGCAGTACTTC; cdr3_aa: CASLGRGTYEQYF
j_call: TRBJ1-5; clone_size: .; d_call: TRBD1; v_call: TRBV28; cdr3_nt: TGTGCCAGCACCACTGAAGGACAGGGGGCTAAGCCCCAGCATTTT; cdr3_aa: CASTTEGQGAKPQHF
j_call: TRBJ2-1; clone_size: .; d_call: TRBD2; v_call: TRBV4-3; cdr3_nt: TGCGCCAGCAGCCAAGGTTGGATCGGGAGGGTGGGGAATGAGCAGTTCTTC; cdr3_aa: CASSQGWIGRVGNEQFF
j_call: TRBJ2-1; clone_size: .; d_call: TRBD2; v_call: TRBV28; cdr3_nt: TGTGCCAGCAGTTCCGGACTAGCGGGTTACAATGAGCAGTTCTTC; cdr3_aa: CASSSGLAGYNEQFF
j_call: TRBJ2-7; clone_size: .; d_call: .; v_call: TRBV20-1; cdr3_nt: TGCAGTGCCAGAGGGAGCTACGAGCAGTACTTC; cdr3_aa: CSARGSYEQYF